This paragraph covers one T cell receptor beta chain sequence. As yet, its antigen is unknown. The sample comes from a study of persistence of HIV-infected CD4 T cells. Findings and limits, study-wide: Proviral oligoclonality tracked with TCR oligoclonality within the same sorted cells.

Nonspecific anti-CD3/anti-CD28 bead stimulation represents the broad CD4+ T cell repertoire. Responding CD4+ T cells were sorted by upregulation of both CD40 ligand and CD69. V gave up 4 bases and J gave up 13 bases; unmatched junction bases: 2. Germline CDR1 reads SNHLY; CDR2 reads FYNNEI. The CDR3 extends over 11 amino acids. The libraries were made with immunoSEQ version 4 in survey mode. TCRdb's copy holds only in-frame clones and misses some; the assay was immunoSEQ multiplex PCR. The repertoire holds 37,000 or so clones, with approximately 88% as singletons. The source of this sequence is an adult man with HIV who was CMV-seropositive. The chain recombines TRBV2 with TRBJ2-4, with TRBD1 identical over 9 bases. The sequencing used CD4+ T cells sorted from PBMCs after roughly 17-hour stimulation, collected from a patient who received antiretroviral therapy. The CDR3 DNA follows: TGTGCCAGCAGTGCGACAGGGGGACAGTACTTC. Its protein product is CASSATGGQYF.